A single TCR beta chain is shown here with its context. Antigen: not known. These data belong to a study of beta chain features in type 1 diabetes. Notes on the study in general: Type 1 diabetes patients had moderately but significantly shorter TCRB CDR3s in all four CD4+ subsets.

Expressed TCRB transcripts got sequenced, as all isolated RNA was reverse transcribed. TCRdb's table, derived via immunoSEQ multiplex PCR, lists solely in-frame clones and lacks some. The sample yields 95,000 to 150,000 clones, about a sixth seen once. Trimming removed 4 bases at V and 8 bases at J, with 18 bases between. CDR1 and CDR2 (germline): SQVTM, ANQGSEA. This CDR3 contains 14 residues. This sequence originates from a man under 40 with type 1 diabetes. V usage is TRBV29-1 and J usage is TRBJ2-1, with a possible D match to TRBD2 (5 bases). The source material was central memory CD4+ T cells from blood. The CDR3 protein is CSVGGGGLGDEQFF. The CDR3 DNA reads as TGCAGCGTTGGGGGTGGAGGCTTAGGCGATGAGCAGTTCTTC.